What follows are 10 T cell receptor beta chains derived from one specimen sequenced in a study of PD-L1 blockade in urothelial cancer. Time point given: pretreatment peripheral blood. TCRdb's table, derived via immunoSEQ multiplex PCR, lists solely in-frame clones and lacks some. Of roughly 91,000 clones detected, over 75% appear once; the ten largest clones hold approximately 15%. Sequencing used PBMCs, obtained around atezolizumab (anti-PD-L1) treatment. The origin of the receptors is a man in his 60s with urothelial cancer.

The chain employs TRBV9 and TRBJ2-1; 14 bases map to TRBD2. Unmatched junction bases numbered 4, after V lost 2 bases and J lost 0 bases. This CDR3 has 18 residues. Germline loops: CDR1 SGDLS, CDR2 YYNGEE. The CDR3: CASSVGTSGGSSYNEQFF. Written as DNA, the CDR3 is TGTGCCAGCAGCGTGGGGACTAGCGGGGGTAGCTCCTACAATGAGCAGTTCTTC.

This sequence joins TRBV5-1 and TRBJ2-1; TRBD2 aligns across 9 bases. This CDR3 spans 16 amino acids. The junction had 11 bases not matched to a gene; V was cut back by 3 bases and J by 7 bases. Germline V lookup: CDR1 SGHRS, CDR2 YFSETQ. CDR3 region: CASSWGRLAGRNEQFF. CDR3 nucleotides: TGCGCCAGCAGCTGGGGGAGGCTAGCGGGAAGGAATGAGCAGTTCTTC.

The chain joins TRBV5-1 to TRBJ2-5, with TRBD2 matching over 9 bases. The germline gives CDR1 SGHRS, CDR2 YFSETQ. The CDR3 length is 14 residues. Trimming cost V 4 bases and J 4 bases; bases outside gene matches: 5. Here the CDR3 DNA reads TGCGCCAGCAGCGCGACTAGCGGATCAGAGACCCAGTACTTC. Translated, it gives CASSATSGSETQYF.

The J gene is TRBJ2-3, the V gene TRBV7-3, with TRBD2 matching 14 bases. The CDR3 totals 16 residues. V shed 5 bases, J shed 5 bases, and the junction held 6 bases outside the gene matches. CDR1 is SGHTA and CDR2 is FQGTGA in the germline V gene. The CDR3 DNA reads TGTGCCAGCAGCAAATGGACTAGCGGGGGGATAGATACGCAGTATTTT. Encoded protein: CASSKWTSGGIDTQYF.

The rearrangement joins TRBV13 to TRBJ2-1; 8 nucleotides agree with TRBD2. The CDR3 totals 15 residues. Trimming removed 5 bases from V and 5 bases from J; junction bases left unmatched: 8. Germline V lookup: CDR1 PRHDT, CDR2 FYEKMQ (reference sequence). CDR3 in amino acids: CASSLRLATHNEQFF. In nucleotides, the CDR3 is TGTGCCAGCAGCCTACGACTAGCGACCCACAATGAGCAGTTCTTC.

The chain uses TRBV4-2 and TRBJ1-3; TRBD1 matches 7 bases. This CDR3 region has 20 residues. The ends lost 4 bases at V and 5 bases at J; junction bases unmatched: 23. Germline CDR1 and CDR2: LGHNA and YNFKEQ. CDR3 bases: TGTGCCAGCAGCCCACGCCCTCCGGGACAGTCGAGTGGGGGAAGAAACACCATATATTTT. Amino acid sequence: CASSPRPPGQSSGGRNTIYF.

The chain uses TRBV5-5 and TRBJ2-7; D call uncertain. The germline V gene has CDR1 SGHKS and CDR2 YYEKEE (reference sequence). This CDR3 spans 14 amino acids. The V gene lost 0 bases and the J gene lost 0 bases, with 7 bases spanning the gap. The CDR3 bases are TGTGCCAGCAGCTTGGTCCGTTCCTCCTACGAGCAGTACTTC. Its protein product is CASSLVRSSYEQYF.

This clone was seen just once. V and J are TRBV7-3 and TRBJ1-1; TRBD1 aligns across 7 bases. Trimming cost V 5 bases and J 1 base; bases outside gene matches: 10. Germline values: CDR1 SGHTA, CDR2 FQGTGA. This CDR3 is 16 amino acids long. Written as DNA, the CDR3 is TGTGCCAGCAGCCGAACCCGGACAGGAGGGAACACTGAAGCTTTCTTT. It yields the protein CASSRTRTGGNTEAFF.

The J gene is TRBJ2-7, the V gene TRBV30; TRBD1 agrees at 7 bases. The CDR3 covers 13 residues. The germline V gene has CDR1 GTSNPN and CDR2 SVGIG (reference sequence). The V segment lost 5 bases and the J segment 2 bases; nucleotides outside the gene matches: 6. The CDR3 protein is CAWDTDRAYEQYF. The DNA for the CDR3 is TGTGCCTGGGATACAGACAGGGCCTACGAGCAGTACTTC.

The chain uses TRBV9 and TRBJ2-2; a weak D match, TRBD1 (5 bases). Trimming left V 1 base short and J 1 base short, with 14 bases between. CDR3 length: 17 residues. CDR1 SGDLS and CDR2 YYNGEE come from the germline V gene. CDR3 nucleotides: TGTGCCAGCAGCGTAAGCCGGACATACCAGAACACCGGGGAGCTGTTTTTT. Protein: CASSVSRTYQNTGELFF.